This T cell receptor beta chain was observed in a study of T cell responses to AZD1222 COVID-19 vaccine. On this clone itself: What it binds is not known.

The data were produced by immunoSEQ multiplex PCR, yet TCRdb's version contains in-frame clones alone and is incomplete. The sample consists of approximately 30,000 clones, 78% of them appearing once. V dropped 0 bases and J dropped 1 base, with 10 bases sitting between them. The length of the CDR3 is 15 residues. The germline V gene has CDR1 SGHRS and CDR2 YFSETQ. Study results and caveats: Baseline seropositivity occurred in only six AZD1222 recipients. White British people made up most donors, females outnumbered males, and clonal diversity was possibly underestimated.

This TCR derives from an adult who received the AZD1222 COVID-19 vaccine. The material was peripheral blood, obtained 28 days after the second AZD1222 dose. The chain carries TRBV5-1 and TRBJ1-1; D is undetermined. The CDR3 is CASSLAAARNTEAFF. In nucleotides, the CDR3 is TGCGCCAGCAGCTTGGCAGCAGCCAGGAACACTGAAGCTTTCTTT. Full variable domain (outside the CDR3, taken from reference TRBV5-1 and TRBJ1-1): KAGVTQTPRYLIKTRGQQVTLSCSPISGHRSVSWYQQTPGQGLQFLFEYFSETQRNKGNFPGRFSGRQFSNSRSEMNVSTLELGDSALYLCASSLAAARNTEAFFGQGTRLTVV.